The next 31 T cell receptor beta chains were all read from a single sample in a study of cytomegalovirus exposure and HLA in healthy donors. A multiplex PCR was run with 60 Vbeta primers and 13 Jbeta primers. The assay was immunoSEQ multiplex PCR, and TCRdb's table has in-frame clones only and misses some. The table lists approximately 120,000 clones, more than 75% of them singletons. Source material: PBMCs. These receptors were taken from a woman in her thirties or forties in good health and CMV-seropositive.

The chain joins TRBV15 to TRBJ1-5; 10 bases agree with TRBD1. The germline gives CDR1 LNHNV, CDR2 YYDKDF (reference sequence). The CDR3 covers 16 residues. Trimming cost V 5 bases and J 3 bases; bases outside gene matches: 7. The CDR3 nucleotides are TGTGCCACCAGCTTAGGGACAGGGGCTTACAATCAGCCCCAGCATTTT. Translating gives CATSLGTGAYNQPQHF.

The chain employs TRBV4-2 and TRBJ2-3; 7 bases match TRBD1. Germline loops: CDR1 LGHNA, CDR2 YNFKEQ. The CDR3 is made up of 16 amino acids. The ends lost 0 bases at V and 3 bases at J; junction bases unmatched: 6. The CDR3 sequence is CASSQDLPGGTDTQYF. DNA for the CDR3: TGTGCCAGCAGCCAAGATTTGCCAGGGGGTACAGATACGCAGTATTTT.

The chain carries TRBV5-4 and TRBJ1-2; D gene unclear. V was clipped by 7 bases and J by 6 bases, with 16 bases between them. The CDR3 has 13 amino acids. Germline V gene lookup returns CDR1 SGHNT and CDR2 YYREEE (reference sequence). CDR3 DNA sequence: TGTGCCAGCCGATTGCGGGGATCGGATGGCTACACCTTC. Translation gives CASRLRGSDGYTF.

This chain joins TRBV7-6 and TRBJ2-4, with TRBD2 matching 12 bases. This CDR3 contains 15 residues. Germline V gene data show CDR1 as SGHVS and CDR2 as FNYEAQ. V lost 2 bases and J lost 15; bases outside the gene matches: 11. The CDR3 bases are TGTGCCAGCAGCTTATGGGCTAGCGGGGGGGCCTTCCCGTACTTC. It codes for CASSLWASGGAFPYF.

J is TRBJ1-1 and V is TRBV19; a weak D match, TRBD1 (5 bases). Trimming stripped 3 bases from V and 3 bases from J, with 8 bases between. The CDR3 extends over 13 amino acids. The germline CDR1 and CDR2 sequences are LNHDA and SQIVND (reference sequence). The CDR3 loop is CASSIWGDTEAFF. The DNA of the CDR3 is TGTGCCAGTAGTATTTGGGGGGACACTGAAGCTTTCTTT.

This clone was seen only a few times. V is TRBV5-4 and J is TRBJ2-2; D possibly corresponds to TRBD1 (5 bases). Germline lookup yields CDR1 SGHNT and CDR2 YYREEE (reference sequence). Trimming removed 4 bases from V and 8 bases from J, with 18 bases in between. This CDR3 spans 15 amino acids. The CDR3: CASSDKGLSPGELFF. The CDR3 DNA sequence: TGTGCCAGCAGCGACAAGGGGCTAAGCCCGGGGGAGCTGTTTTTT.

This clone was seen only once. The chain employs TRBV5-4 and TRBJ2-7; possible D gene TRBD2, 5 bases. Germline V lookup: CDR1 SGHNT, CDR2 YYREEE (reference sequence). V lost 4 bases, J lost 1 base, and 12 bases lay in between. The CDR3 has 14 amino acids. The chain's CDR3 is CASSSAWRSYEQYF. The CDR3 nucleotides read TGTGCCAGCAGCAGCGCGTGGAGGTCCTACGAGCAGTACTTC.

The chain is built from TRBV19 and TRBJ2-1, with 10 bases fitting TRBD2. The CDR3 contains 16 residues. Unmatched junction bases numbered 8, after V lost 5 bases and J lost 4 bases. Germline assignment: CDR1 LNHDA and CDR2 SQIVND (reference sequence). This chain's CDR3 is CASSPRGAGGYNEQFF. The CDR3 coding sequence is TGTGCCAGTAGTCCGCGTGGAGCGGGGGGGTACAATGAGCAGTTCTTC.

The chain links TRBV7-6 to TRBJ2-1; 7 bases fit TRBD2. Germline CDR1 SGHVS, CDR2 FNYEAQ. This CDR3 is built from 12 residues. The V gene end was trimmed by 5 bases and the J gene end by 6 bases; junction bases not matched to a gene: 1. The CDR3, as DNA: TGTGCCAGCAGCCGCGGGGGCAATGAGCAGTTCTTC. Its protein is CASSRGGNEQFF.

V gene TRBV27 combines with J gene TRBJ1-5; D might be TRBD1 (5 bases). The CDR3 totals 15 residues. The germline gives CDR1 MNHEY, CDR2 SMNVEV (reference sequence). V gave up 2 bases and J gave up 0 bases, with 8 bases separating them. CDR3 DNA sequence: TGTGCCAGCAGTTTAGGGGGGGGTAGCAATCAGCCCCAGCATTTT. This sequence encodes CASSLGGGSNQPQHF.

This clone was observed a few times. The chain has TRBV14 and TRBJ2-3; TRBD2 agrees at 11 bases. Unmatched junction bases numbered 9, after V lost 4 bases and J lost 6 bases. The CDR3 covers 16 residues. The germline CDR1 and CDR2 sequences are SGHDN and FVKESK. The CDR3 DNA follows: TGTGCCAGCAGCCCCCTGACTAGCGGGGCCGGGGATACGCAGTATTTT. This codes for CASSPLTSGAGDTQYF.

This clone was detected only a few times. This rearrangement joins TRBV5-6 to TRBJ1-5; the match to TRBD1 covers 9 bases. In germline, CDR1 is SGHDT, CDR2 YYEEEE. CDR3 length equals 17 residues. With V trimmed by 5 bases and J by 4 bases, 13 bases remained unmatched. CDR3 bases: TGTGCCAGCAGTGTCAAAGCGGCGACAGGGGGGAATCAGCCCCAGCATTTT. Translating it yields CASSVKAATGGNQPQHF.

The V call is TRBV27, the J call TRBJ1-5; no clear D. Germline CDR1 and CDR2: MNHEY and SMNVEV (reference sequence). The CDR3 length is 16 residues. V was pared by 4 bases and J by 6 bases, with 19 bases between. CDR3 in amino acids: CASSSIDGKRSQPQHF. The CDR3 nucleotides are TGTGCCAGCAGTTCTATTGACGGAAAAAGGAGTCAGCCCCAGCATTTT.

Note on this clone: The same CDR3 is also encoded by other DNA sequences in this sample. The chain carries TRBV7-9 and TRBJ1-1, with TRBD1 matching over 7 bases. The CDR3 has 15 amino acids. Germline V CDR1 and CDR2: SEHNR, FQNEAQ (reference sequence). Unmatched junction bases numbered 1, after V lost 0 bases and J lost 0 bases. The CDR3 sequence is CASSLAGTVNTEAFF. DNA of the CDR3: TGTGCCAGCAGCTTAGCGGGGACAGTGAACACTGAAGCTTTCTTT.

V usage is TRBV6-9 and J usage is TRBJ1-5; D not resolved. Germline V gene sequence: CDR1 MNHGY, CDR2 SVAAGI. Between the trimmed V and J ends, which lost 7 bases and 0 bases, there was a span of 10 bases. The CDR3 is made up of 14 amino acids. The CDR3 here is CASMNRTSNQPQHF. The CDR3 DNA follows: TGTGCCAGCATGAACAGAACTAGCAATCAGCCCCAGCATTTT.

The gene calls are TRBV5-1 and TRBJ2-2; TRBD2 matches 9 bases. Trimming took 5 bases from V and 4 from J; bases not matched to a gene: 3. The germline V gene has CDR1 SGHRS and CDR2 YFSETQ. This CDR3 is 14 amino acids long. The CDR3 coding sequence is TGCGCCAGCAGGAATAGCGGGGGCACCGGGGAGCTGTTTTTT. Its translation: CASRNSGGTGELFF.

The chain couples TRBV18 to TRBJ1-4; 10 nucleotides agree with TRBD1. Germline V gene sequence: CDR1 KGHSH, CDR2 LQKENI. Unmatched junction bases numbered 11, after V lost 5 bases and J lost 8 bases. This CDR3 is 16 amino acids long. CDR3 DNA: TGTGCCAGCTCATTCTCACGCCCGGGACAGGGGGAAAAACTGTTTTTT. It codes for CASSFSRPGQGEKLFF.

The chain joins TRBV29-1 to TRBJ1-5; TRBD1 aligns across 8 bases. CDR3 size: 14 residues. After removal of 6 bases from V and 3 bases from J, the junction contained 7 bases not matched to a gene. CDR1 is SQVTM and CDR2 is ANQGSEA in the germline V gene. As DNA, the CDR3 is TGCAGCGTAGCGACAGGGGCCCTCAATCAGCCCCAGCATTTT. It specifies CSVATGALNQPQHF.

The chain couples TRBV29-1 to TRBJ1-1; D unclear. This CDR3 region has 14 residues. Germline CDR1 and CDR2: SQVTM and ANQGSEA. Trimming stripped 4 bases from V and 1 base from J, with 13 bases between. The CDR3 coding sequence is TGCAGCGTTGTTGGCAGGATGGCGAACACTGAAGCTTTCTTT. Protein: CSVVGRMANTEAFF.

This clone was picked up a small number of times. The CDR3 DNA follows: TGTGCCTGGTTTCAACGACAGGGATGGACTGGCTACACCTTC. This gives the protein CAWFQRQGWTGYTF. The V and J genes are TRBV30 and TRBJ1-2; 7 bases align to TRBD1. Germline V lookup: CDR1 GTSNPN, CDR2 SVGIG (reference sequence). The CDR3 extends over 14 amino acids. The V and J ends lost 5 bases and 7 bases, in that order; junction bases with no gene match: 13.

The CDR3 reads CASSPGADSEAFF. The CDR3 DNA reads TGTGCCAGCTCACCAGGGGCGGACAGTGAAGCTTTCTTT. The rearrangement uses TRBV18 and TRBJ1-1; D perhaps matches TRBD1 (6 bases). The V gene's germline CDR1 is KGHSH and CDR2 LQKENI. Trimming took 2 bases from V and 7 from J, leaving 11 bases between them. The CDR3 covers 13 residues.

This rearrangement joins TRBV19 to TRBJ2-7; maybe TRBD2 (7 bases). In germline, CDR1 is LNHDA, CDR2 SQIVND (reference sequence). The CDR3 sequence is 14 residues long. V lost 8 bases and J lost 1, with 15 bases in between. The CDR3 bases are TGTGCCAGTCAGGGGCGGGGGTCTTCCTACGAGCAGTACTTC. This sequence encodes CASQGRGSSYEQYF.

The chain uses TRBV11-2 and TRBJ1-2, with D tentatively TRBD1 (6 bases). With 7 bases removed from V and 5 bases from J, the gap between germline ends came to 20 bases. There are 15 residues in the CDR3. Germline assignment: CDR1 SGHAT and CDR2 FQNNGV. The CDR3 region is CASTSSRTEPYGYTF. For the CDR3, the DNA is TGTGCCAGCACCTCCTCTCGGACAGAACCTTATGGCTACACCTTC.

V is TRBV9 and J is TRBJ1-1; 10 bases fit TRBD1. Trimming took 3 bases from V and 4 from J; bases not matched to a gene: 6. This CDR3 is built from 15 residues. CDR1 and CDR2 from the germline V gene are SGDLS and YYNGEE. In DNA form, the CDR3 reads TGTGCCAGCAGCGCGGGGGACAGGGGTGGCACTGAAGCTTTCTTT. Protein sequence: CASSAGDRGGTEAFF.

The rearrangement joins TRBV9 to TRBJ2-5; 11 bases fit TRBD1. There are 16 residues in the CDR3. The V segment lost 0 bases and the J segment 5 bases; nucleotides outside the gene matches: 6. Germline V lookup: CDR1 SGDLS, CDR2 YYNGEE. DNA of the CDR3: TGTGCCAGCAGCGTAGGCGGGACAGGGGGTGAGGAGACCCAGTACTTC. It yields the protein CASSVGGTGGEETQYF.

The chain uses TRBV5-4 and TRBJ1-4; 7 nucleotides align to TRBD1. CDR3 length: 16 amino acids. The V gene end was trimmed by 4 bases and the J gene end by 7 bases; junction bases not matched to a gene: 13. Germline values: CDR1 SGHNT, CDR2 YYREEE (reference sequence). CDR3 sequence reads: CASSPGGRGRGEKLFF. In DNA form, the CDR3 reads TGTGCCAGCAGCCCAGGGGGGCGGGGCAGGGGTGAAAAACTGTTTTTT.

The chain uses TRBV7-2 and TRBJ2-2, with no clear D. The CDR3 is made up of 15 amino acids. In germline, CDR1 is SGHTA, CDR2 FQGNSA. The V and J ends lost 6 bases and 5 bases respectively, with 16 bases between them. CDR3 sequence (DNA): TGTGCCAGCAGTTCTAAGCTTATCGGTACCGGGGAGCTGTTTTTT. Its translation: CASSSKLIGTGELFF. Using reference TRBV7-2 and TRBJ2-2 for the parts outside the CDR3, the full variable domain is GAGVSQSPSNKVTEKGKDVELRCDPISGHTALYWYRQSLGQGLEFLIYFQGNSAPDKSGLPSDRFSAERTGGSVSTLTIQRTQQEDSAVYLCASSSKLIGTGELFFGEGSRLTVL.

V gene TRBV14 combines with J gene TRBJ1-6, with D hard to call. With 4 bases removed from V and 14 bases from J, the gap between germline ends came to 18 bases. The CDR3 has 14 amino acids. Germline CDR1 is SGHDN and CDR2 is FVKESK. CDR3 region: CASSLGGLGLSLHF. For the CDR3, the DNA is TGTGCCAGCAGCCTTGGCGGGTTAGGTTTATCCCTCCACTTT.

This clone has just a few counts. The chain couples TRBV4-2 to TRBJ1-1; 8 bases agree with TRBD1. Germline V gene data show CDR1 as LGHNA and CDR2 as YNFKEQ. J gave up 5 bases and V 0 bases, and 5 bases lay outside the gene matches. The CDR3 contains 15 residues. CDR3 coding DNA: TGTGCCAGCAGCCAAGATCAGGGGGCCAGGACTGAAGCTTTCTTT. Residues: CASSQDQGARTEAFF.

This clone appeared a single time. This chain joins TRBV7-2 and TRBJ1-5; maybe TRBD1 (6 bases). Per germline, CDR1 SGHTA and CDR2 FQGNSA. V was trimmed by 5 bases and J by 0 bases, leaving 8 bases between them. This CDR3 has 14 residues. This CDR3 is CASSPDSSNQPQHF. CDR3 nucleotide sequence: TGTGCCAGCAGCCCGGACAGTAGCAATCAGCCCCAGCATTTT.

The rearrangement uses TRBV5-1 and TRBJ2-3, with 7 positions matching TRBD1. V lost 4 bases and J lost 0; bases outside the gene matches: 11. This CDR3 region has 17 residues. Germline values: CDR1 SGHRS, CDR2 YFSETQ. CDR3 nucleotides: TGCGCCAGCAGCCCCACTACAGGGGCGAGGAGCACAGATACGCAGTATTTT. Translated: CASSPTTGARSTDTQYF.